The clone carrying this T cell receptor beta chain has a handful of counts. The antigen is undetermined. Trimming removed 9 bases from V and 2 bases from J; junction bases left unmatched: 15. The V gene's germline CDR1 is ENHRY and CDR2 SYGVKD. CDR3 length equals 16 residues. TCRdb processed the 5' RACE reads anew with MiXCR; each CDR3 protein has one entry. The data contain about 580,000 distinct CDR3 sequences, around a sixth of them singletons. This sample was included in a study of T cells after yellow fever vaccination. General study points: Contaminating bulk clonotypes could be abundant in FACS-sorted repertoires. CD4 and CD8 compartments shared a small share of clonotypes, likely from convergent recombination. When the response was secondary, it was weaker but reached its peak faster, day 5 versus 15.

The chain is built from TRBV10-3 and TRBJ2-7; 8 bases match TRBD2. The sample was PBMCs, taken 4 to 5 days after the first yellow fever vaccination. This receptor was obtained from a young man who received the YFV17D yellow fever vaccine. The CDR3, as DNA: TGTGCCATGGCATCGGCTAGCGGGCGCCCCACCTACGAGCAGTACTTC. Encoded protein: CAMASASGRPTYEQYF.